A selection of T cell receptor beta chains follows, all from one sample in a study of blood T cell repertoires in COVID-19. Sequenced by immunoSEQ multiplex PCR; TCRdb stores in-frame clones only, minus some. The table includes about 82,000 clones, 85% detected once. What was sequenced was peripheral blood. The receptor set was obtained from a man older than 75 with active or convalescent COVID-19. Both conserved end residues are part of each CDR3. The D gene is left open where the match is weak. Clone size is given for some rows only: seen once, a few or many times, or a class if the clone is expanded.

clone size | J gene | V gene | D gene | CDR3 protein | CDR3 DNA
. | TRBJ2-1 | TRBV11-2 | . | CASSRNRGSSYNEQFF | TGTGCCAGCAGCCGTAACCGGGGGAGCTCCTACAATGAGCAGTTCTTC
. | TRBJ1-3 | TRBV11-3 | TRBD1 | CASSPTRESGQNTIYF | TGTGCCAGCAGCCCAACAAGAGAGTCGGGACAGAACACCATATATTTT
once | TRBJ1-1 | TRBV21-1 | . | CASSKDTFDRGVRNTEAFF | TGTGCCAGCAGCAAAGATACGTTTGACAGGGGCGTTCGGAACACTGAAGCTTTCTTT
. | TRBJ1-2 | TRBV5-6 | . | CASSSVIPRYGYTF | TGTGCCAGCAGCAGCGTGATTCCCCGGTATGGCTACACCTTC
. | TRBJ1-2 | TRBV11-2 | TRBD1 | CASSARDRGNYGYTF | TGTGCCAGCAGCGCCCGGGACAGGGGGAACTATGGCTACACCTTC
. | TRBJ2-5 | TRBV6-6 | . | CASSYSRIQETQYF | TGTGCCAGCAGTTACTCGAGGATCCAAGAGACCCAGTACTTC
. | TRBJ1-3 | TRBV12-3/TRBV12-4 | . | CASNRAGNTIYF | TGTGCCAGCAACAGGGCTGGAAACACCATATATTTT
. | TRBJ2-3 | TRBV14 | . | CASSQDWGGPGTDTQYF | TGTGCCAGCAGCCAAGATTGGGGGGGGCCCGGCACAGATACGCAGTATTTT
. | TRBJ1-6 | TRBV28 | . | CASSLDSSSYNSPLHF | TGTGCCAGCAGCCTAGACAGCAGCTCCTATAATTCACCCCTCCACTTT
. | TRBJ2-3 | TRBV11-2 | . | CASSYSPRGGGTDTQYF | TGTGCCAGCAGCTATTCCCCCCGGGGCGGGGGCACAGATACGCAGTATTTT
. | TRBJ2-3 | TRBV18 | TRBD2 | CASSPEREGTDTQYF | TGTGCCAGCTCACCGGAGCGGGAGGGAACAGATACGCAGTATTTT
once | TRBJ2-3 | TRBV23-1 | . | CASSQRGTFASTDTQYF | TGCGCCAGCAGTCAAAGAGGGACATTTGCTAGCACAGATACGCAGTATTTT
. | TRBJ2-1 | TRBV19 | . | CASTRVLSSYNEQFF | TGTGCCAGTACGAGGGTTTTGAGCTCCTACAATGAGCAGTTCTTC
few | TRBJ2-5 | TRBV18 | TRBD1 | CASSRTGTQETQYF | TGTGCCAGCTCAAGGACAGGGACCCAAGAGACCCAGTACTTC
. | TRBJ1-4 | TRBV11-2 | . | CASSLVPGRTNEKLFF | TGTGCCAGCAGCTTAGTACCAGGGCGAACTAATGAAAAACTGTTTTTT
. | TRBJ2-1 | TRBV7-9 | . | CASTGGYSYNEQFF | TGTGCCAGCACCGGCGGATACTCCTACAATGAGCAGTTCTTC
. | TRBJ2-2 | TRBV6-5 | TRBD1 | CASSTGGTGSGELFF | TGTGCCAGCAGTACAGGGGGAACTGGATCCGGGGAGCTGTTTTTT
. | TRBJ1-1 | TRBV19 | TRBD1 | CASSTRTGAVGTEAFF | TGTGCCAGTAGTACCAGGACAGGGGCTGTGGGCACTGAAGCTTTCTTT
. | TRBJ1-6 | TRBV19 | TRBD1 | CASNVGGDSPLHF | TGTGCCAGTAATGTAGGGGGCGATTCACCCCTCCACTTT
. | TRBJ1-1 | TRBV25-1 | . | CASSEYGVGNTEAFF | TGTGCCAGCAGTGAATACGGAGTGGGGAACACTGAAGCTTTCTTT
. | TRBJ2-2 | TRBV30 | TRBD2 | CAWSGTSRAGELFF | TGTGCCTGGAGTGGGACTAGCCGCGCCGGGGAGCTGTTTTTT
. | TRBJ2-5 | TRBV15 | . | CATSRDNSRETQYF | TGTGCCACCAGCAGAGATAACAGTAGAGAGACCCAGTACTTC
once | TRBJ1-4 | TRBV16 | . | CASSHLDSPTNEKLFF | TGTGCCAGCAGCCATTTAGACAGTCCAACTAATGAAAAACTGTTTTTT
. | TRBJ2-3 | TRBV2 | TRBD1 | CASSPSTGGQYF | TGTGCCAGCAGTCCCTCGACAGGGGGTCAGTATTTT